These 3 T cell receptor beta chains share one sample of origin, sequenced in a study of T-cell reconstitution after alpha-beta-depleted transplantation in children. Unique molecular identifiers were used in preparing the TCRbeta library. TCRdb re-called the PCR reads through MiXCR, storing one row per CDR3 protein. The sample comprises about 400,000 distinct CDR3 sequences, more than 10% of which are singletons, and about 3.9% rests with the top ten. The sample in question was PBMCs, obtained from the stem cell graft. The receptor set was obtained from a human donor who donated a stem cell graft to a child with Fanconi anemia.

This clonotype was seen repeatedly, ten times or more. V and J are TRBV20-1 and TRBJ1-2; possibly TRBD1 for D (5 bases). Trimming shortened V by 3 bases and J by 4 bases, and 15 bases separated the two germline ends. Germline CDR1 DFQATT, CDR2 SNEGSKA (reference sequence). The CDR3 extends over 14 amino acids. The CDR3 coding sequence is TGCAGTGCTAGGTCCCAGGGCAACTCCTATGGCTACACCTTC. Protein product: CSARSQGNSYGYTF.

This clonotype was detected many times. V is TRBV5-6 and J is TRBJ2-5; a possible D gene is TRBD1 (6 bases). CDR1 and CDR2 from the germline V gene are SGHDT and YYEEEE. The CDR3 has 15 residues. V was pared by 4 bases and J by 2 bases, with 15 bases between. The CDR3 DNA sequence: TGTGCCAGCAGCAGAGCAGGGGTCCTTCAAGAGACCCAGTACTTC. This translates into CASSRAGVLQETQYF.

Regarding this clonotype: A much larger clone is a single base away; this may be a read error. The CDR3 ends on some other residue instead of the conserved phenylalanine or tryptophan, so this is likely a read error. V and J are TRBV10-3 and TRBJ1-3; D gene unclear. The CDR3 runs to 13 residues. Germline CDR1 reads ENHRY; CDR2 reads SYGVKD. Trimming removed 4 bases from V and 1 base from J, with 5 bases in between. The CDR3 bases are TGTGCCATCAGTGCACAGTCTGGAAACACCATATATTAT. Residues: CAISAQSGNTIYY.